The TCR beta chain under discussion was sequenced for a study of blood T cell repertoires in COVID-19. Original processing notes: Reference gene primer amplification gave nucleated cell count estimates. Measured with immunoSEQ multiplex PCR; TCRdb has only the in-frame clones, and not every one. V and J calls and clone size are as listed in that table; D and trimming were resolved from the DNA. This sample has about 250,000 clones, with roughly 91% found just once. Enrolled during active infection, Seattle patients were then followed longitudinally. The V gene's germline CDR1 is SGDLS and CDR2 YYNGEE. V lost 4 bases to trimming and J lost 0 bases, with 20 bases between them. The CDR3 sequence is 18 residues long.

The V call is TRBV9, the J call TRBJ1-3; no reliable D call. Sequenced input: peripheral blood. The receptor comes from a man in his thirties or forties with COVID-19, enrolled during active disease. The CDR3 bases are TGTGCCAGCAGCTCCCGGGAAGAGGAGCCCTACTCTGGAAACACCATATATTTT. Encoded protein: CASSSREEEPYSGNTIYF.